This T cell receptor beta chain was found in a study of T-cell reconstitution after alpha-beta-depleted transplantation in children. General observations from the study: Surviving recipient T cells and intrathymic progenitors accounted for some patients' high TCRbeta diversity at day 60. Most T-cell counts and diversity one year after the transplant came from T cells that were newly produced. Where alpha-beta T cells came from about two months after transplant was reportedly several hundred expanded graft clones.

The CDR3 extends over 15 amino acids. V dropped 6 bases and J dropped 5; count of bases not matched to a gene: 8. This clonotype has a count of ten or more. Its specificity is not known. Unique molecular identifiers were incorporated into the prepared TCRbeta library. TCRdb recomputed calls from the PCR reads with MiXCR, one row per CDR3 protein. This sample has fewer than 350,000 distinct CDR3 sequences; more than 9% occur once, and the top ten carry 23%. The sequence was obtained from a male patient aged 2-15 years who had a stem cell transplant for chronic granulomatous disease, so the T cells may come from the graft donor. Sequenced material: peripheral blood, taken 180 days after TCRalphabeta/CD19-depleted stem cell transplant. The V call is TRBV12-3 or TRBV12-4, the J call TRBJ1-4, with TRBD1 identical over 8 bases. The CDR3 nucleotides read TGTGCCAGCAGCTTACGACAGGGGTCGAATGAAAAACTGTTTTTT. This translates into CASSLRQGSNEKLFF.